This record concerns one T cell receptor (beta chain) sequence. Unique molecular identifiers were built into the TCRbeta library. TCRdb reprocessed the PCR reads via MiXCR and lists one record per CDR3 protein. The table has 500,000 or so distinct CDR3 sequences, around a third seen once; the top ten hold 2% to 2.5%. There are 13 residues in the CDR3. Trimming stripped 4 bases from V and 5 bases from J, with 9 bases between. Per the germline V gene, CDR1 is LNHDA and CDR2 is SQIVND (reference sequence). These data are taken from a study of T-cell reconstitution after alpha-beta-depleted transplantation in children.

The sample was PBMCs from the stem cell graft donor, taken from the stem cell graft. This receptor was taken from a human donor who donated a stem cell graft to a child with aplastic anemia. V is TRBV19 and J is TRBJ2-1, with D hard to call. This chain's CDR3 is CASSSDHDNEQFF. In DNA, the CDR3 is TGTGCCAGTAGTAGTGATCACGACAATGAGCAGTTCTTC.